Described below is a single TCR beta chain sequence and its context. The data derive from a study of blood T cell repertoires in COVID-19. Background on the study: Both acute and convalescent COVID-19 samples were obtained from the United States, Italy and Spain.

Authors' processing steps: Counts of nucleated cells, estimated from reference gene primer amplification, were obtained. Produced via immunoSEQ multiplex PCR; TCRdb's table is partial and in-frame only. Clone size and V and J calls were adopted from that table, with D and trimming inferred from the DNA. The table includes about 84,000 clones, 65% to 85% detected once. Germline V CDR1 and CDR2: KGHDR, SFDVKD. V dropped 4 bases and J dropped 0; count of bases not matched to a gene: 5. CDR3 length: 15 residues. The chain uses TRBV24-1 and TRBJ2-7, with 7 bases identical to TRBD2. This TCR was recovered from a woman aged 80 or over with acute or convalescent COVID-19. Specimen: peripheral blood. CDR3 nucleotides: TGTGCCACCAGTGACAGCGGGGCCTTCTCCTACGAGCAGTACTTC. Protein product: CATSDSGAFSYEQYF.